The source of this T cell receptor (beta chain) is a study of CD8 T cells in ankylosing spondylitis. At least ten counts were recorded for this clonotype. TCRdb analysed the 5' RACE reads with MiXCR anew, one entry per CDR3 protein. The data hold about 140,000 distinct CDR3 sequences, with about 6.7% observed a single time. V lost 3 bases and J lost 2, with 15 bases in between. The germline gives CDR1 SGHRS, CDR2 YFSETQ. The CDR3 spans 15 residues. The sample was blood, either unsorted or a sorted T cell fraction (not recorded which). V and J are TRBV5-1 and TRBJ2-7; perhaps TRBD1 as D (6 bases). This sequence originates from a female donor with ankylosing spondylitis or in good health (not recorded which). The CDR3, as DNA: TGCGCCAGCAGCTCTCAACAGGGTGCCCCCTACGAGCAGTACTTC. It codes for CASSSQQGAPYEQYF.